These 13 T cell receptor beta chains originate from one sample sequenced in a study of blood T cell repertoires in COVID-19. Libraries were prepared by immunoSEQ multiplex PCR; TCRdb keeps only in-frame clonotypes and omits some of them. The sample has roughly 150,000 clones; around 84% are singletons. The sequenced material came from PBMCs or T cells enriched from blood (not recorded which). The receptors shown here come from a middle-aged man who had recovered from COVID-19.

Only one count was recorded for this clone. V gene TRBV7-9 combines with J gene TRBJ2-7; D is perhaps TRBD2 (6 bases). This CDR3 is 13 amino acids long. V lost 8 bases and J lost 5, with 16 bases in between. Germline V gene lookup returns CDR1 SEHNR and CDR2 FQNEAQ (reference sequence). The CDR3 sequence: CASEPGLKNEQYF. CDR3 nucleotide sequence: TGTGCCAGCGAACCGGGACTGAAGAACGAGCAGTACTTC.

V gene TRBV5-1 combines with J gene TRBJ1-4; 8 bases map to TRBD1. Germline V lookup: CDR1 SGHRS, CDR2 YFSETQ. The CDR3 runs 18 residues. V shed 4 bases, J shed 5 bases, and the junction held 16 bases outside the gene matches. CDR3 nucleotides: TGCGCCAGCAGCCCCGGTGGACAGGGCGTAATCACCAATGAAAAACTGTTTTTT. Amino acids: CASSPGGQGVITNEKLFF. The variable domain in full, with the rest retrieved from reference TRBV5-1 and TRBJ1-4, is KAGVTQTPRYLIKTRGQQVTLSCSPISGHRSVSWYQQTPGQGLQFLFEYFSETQRNKGNFPGRFSGRQFSNSRSEMNVSTLELGDSALYLCASSPGGQGVITNEKLFFGSGTQLSVL.

In this sample, this clone turned up once. The chain couples TRBV2 to TRBJ1-1, with D uncertain. The CDR3 covers 11 residues. The germline V gene has CDR1 SNHLY and CDR2 FYNNEI. Trimming stripped 6 bases from V and 3 bases from J, with 5 bases between. The DNA for the CDR3 is TGTGCCAGCAGGGTAGACACTGAAGCTTTCTTT. Its translation: CASRVDTEAFF.

The genes are TRBV12-3 or TRBV12-4 and TRBJ2-7; D possibly corresponds to TRBD1 (5 bases). CDR3 size: 13 residues. The V gene lost 5 bases and the J gene lost 2 bases, with 10 bases spanning the gap. The CDR3 coding sequence is TGTGCCAGCAGTCCAAAGGGGCCCTACGAGCAGTACTTC. Protein sequence: CASSPKGPYEQYF.

The chain is built from TRBV7-8 and TRBJ2-1, with TRBD1 as a possible D gene (5 bases). Trimming cost V 3 bases and J 3 bases, with 6 bases left between them. The CDR3 length is 13 residues. Germline CDR1 SGHVS, CDR2 FQNEAQ. The chain's CDR3 is CASSFQGYNEQFF. Written as DNA, the CDR3 is TGTGCCAGCAGCTTCCAGGGCTACAATGAGCAGTTCTTC.

This clone showed up just a few times. The chain joins TRBV7-8 to TRBJ2-2; the D is unclear. V lost 1 base to trimming and J lost 6 bases, with 6 bases between them. This CDR3 region has 13 residues. Germline-derived CDR1 and CDR2 are SGHVS and FQNEAQ. CDR3 sequence (DNA): TGTGCCAGCAGCTTAGAGCCCCCCGGGGAGCTGTTTTTT. As protein: CASSLEPPGELFF.

The V call is TRBV9, the J call TRBJ2-5, with D tentatively TRBD2 (5 bases). In germline, CDR1 is SGDLS, CDR2 YYNGEE. Trimming took 0 bases from V and 4 from J, leaving 13 bases between them. The CDR3 has 15 residues. The CDR3 is CASSVGGSGGETQYF. CDR3 coding DNA: TGTGCCAGCAGCGTAGGAGGGAGTGGTGGAGAGACCCAGTACTTC. The whole variable domain, remainder taken from reference TRBV9 and TRBJ2-5, is DSGVTQTPKHLITATGQRVTLRCSPRSGDLSVYWYQQSLDQGLQFLIQYYNGEERAKGNILERFSAQQFPDLHSELNLSSLELGDSALYFCASSVGGSGGETQYFGPGTRLLVL.

The chain employs TRBV10-3 and TRBJ1-1; perhaps TRBD1 as D (6 bases). The CDR3 covers 15 residues. The V end was cut by 0 bases, the J end by 3 bases, with 11 bases between. Looked up from germline, CDR1 is ENHRY and CDR2 is SYGVKD. CDR3 nucleotides: TGTGCCATCAGTGAGTCTGGGCAGGGGTACACTGAAGCTTTCTTT. Its protein is CAISESGQGYTEAFF.

This rearrangement joins TRBV6-5 to TRBJ1-2, with D maybe TRBD1 (6 bases). Germline V CDR1 and CDR2: MNHEY, SVGAGI. V gave up 11 bases and J gave up 7 bases, with 23 bases separating them. The CDR3 is 14 amino acids. The CDR3 DNA reads TGTGCCTCTTTGGGGGCAGGCCAATCCTCTGGCTACACCTTC. This translates into CASLGAGQSSGYTF.

The rearrangement joins TRBV11-3 to TRBJ1-4; a possible D gene is TRBD1 (6 bases). Trimming cost V 3 bases and J 0 bases, with 8 bases left between them. Germline CDR1 is SGHNT and CDR2 is YENEEA. The CDR3 spans 15 residues. The CDR3, as DNA: TGTGCCAGCAGCTTCACAGGGACAACTAATGAAAAACTGTTTTTT. Its translation is CASSFTGTTNEKLFF.

The chain has TRBV2 and TRBJ1-1; 8 positions match TRBD1. The germline CDR1 and CDR2 sequences are SNHLY and FYNNEI. Losses at the gene ends were 6 bases for V and 5 bases for J; bases not matched to a gene: 5. The CDR3 is 13 amino acids. Written as DNA, the CDR3 is TGTGCCAGCAGGCAGGGGGCTAGGACTGAAGCTTTCTTT. The encoded protein is CASRQGARTEAFF.

This clone showed up just a few times. The chain uses TRBV6-5 and TRBJ2-1; 8 bases align to TRBD2. CDR3 length equals 15 residues. Germline CDR1 and CDR2: MNHEY and SVGAGI. V shed 2 bases and J 4 bases; nucleotides not matched to a gene: 4. DNA of the CDR3: TGTGCCAGCAGTTACCGGGGGGGTTTGTACAATGAGCAGTTCTTC. This gives the protein CASSYRGGLYNEQFF.

This clone showed up just a few times. CDR3 protein: CASSLPGRSNTEAFF. DNA for the CDR3: TGTGCCAGCAGCTTACCGGGAAGATCGAACACTGAAGCTTTCTTT. The chain joins TRBV5-4 to TRBJ1-1; D is unclear. Germline V gene data show CDR1 as SGHNT and CDR2 as YYREEE (reference sequence). This CDR3 comprises 15 residues. V lost 2 bases and J lost 1, with 12 bases in between.